Each of the 25 T cell receptor beta chains below was sequenced from the same sample in a study of vaccination effects on CD4 cells after COVID-19. Using viral peptide pools, the ViraFEST assay grew out antigen-specific CD4+ T cells prior to sequencing. A roughly 11-day culture period preceded the isolation of CD4+ T cells. Having tested negative for nucleocapsid antibodies, the vaccine recipients showed no prior SARS-CoV-2 infection. Their antigens remain unidentified. Method: immunoSEQ multiplex PCR; TCRdb's copy keeps in-frame clones and lacks some. Here the sample spans 27,000 or so clones, 72% being singletons. The sequencing here drew on CD4+ T cells from PBMCs cultured with SARS-CoV-2 spike peptides, taken before COVID-19 vaccination. The receptors were gathered from a human donor who received a COVID-19 vaccine.

The V call is TRBV29-1, the J call TRBJ2-1, with 10 bases identical to TRBD2. The CDR3 runs 16 residues. J gave up 7 bases and V 4 bases, and 13 bases lay outside the gene matches. The V gene's germline CDR1 is SQVTM and CDR2 ANQGSEA. This chain's CDR3 is CSVGAASGGTGNEQFF. As DNA, the CDR3 is TGCAGCGTTGGGGCGGCTAGCGGGGGTACGGGGAATGAGCAGTTCTTC.

This chain uses TRBV21-1 with TRBJ2-7; TRBD2 is the table's D call and was not checked against the DNA. TRBV21-1 is a recognized pseudogene. The CDR3 consists of 16 residues. In nucleotides, the CDR3 is TGTGCCAGCCCTGTCACGGGAAGGACGCCTCTATACGAGCAGTACTTC. It encodes CASPVTGRTPLYEQYF.

This sequence joins TRBV19 and TRBJ1-2; 8 bases map to TRBD1. The V segment lost 5 bases and the J segment 10 bases; nucleotides outside the gene matches: 15. The CDR3 runs to 15 residues. The germline CDR1 and CDR2 sequences are LNHDA and SQIVND (reference sequence). The CDR3 reads CASSLGTGGGFYYTF. The CDR3 nucleotides read TGTGCCAGTAGTCTAGGGACAGGAGGGGGGTTTTACTACACCTTC.

The rearrangement uses TRBV5-1 and TRBJ2-6, with D possibly matching TRBD2 (7 bases). The CDR3 consists of 16 residues. V dropped 2 bases and J dropped 2 bases, with 11 bases sitting between them. CDR1 and CDR2 (germline): SGHRS, YFSETQ. CDR3 coding DNA: TGCGCCAGCAGCTTCTCGGGGGGCCCTGGGGCCAACGTCCTGACTTTC. It is translated as CASSFSGGPGANVLTF. Based on the CDR3 plus reference TRBV5-1 and TRBJ2-6, the full variable domain is KAGVTQTPRYLIKTRGQQVTLSCSPISGHRSVSWYQQTPGQGLQFLFEYFSETQRNKGNFPGRFSGRQFSNSRSEMNVSTLELGDSALYLCASSFSGGPGANVLTFGAGSRLTVL.

The chain combines TRBV5-1 with TRBJ2-2, with 12 bases identical to TRBD2. The trim removed 6 bases at V and 8 bases at J, leaving 8 bases unmatched. Germline V gene sequence: CDR1 SGHRS, CDR2 YFSETQ. This CDR3 comprises 15 residues. The CDR3 protein is CASTGLAGSFGELFF. CDR3 coding DNA: TGCGCCAGCACCGGACTAGCGGGGTCTTTTGGGGAGCTGTTTTTT.

The sample holds a few counts of this clone. This rearrangement joins TRBV19 to TRBJ2-3; the D is unclear. V lost 3 bases, J lost 2 bases, and 9 bases lay in between. The length of the CDR3 is 14 residues. CDR1 and CDR2 from the germline V gene are LNHDA and SQIVND (reference sequence). This CDR3 is CASSIGPDTDTQYF. DNA for the CDR3: TGTGCCAGTAGTATTGGACCCGACACAGATACGCAGTATTTT.

J is TRBJ1-2 and V is TRBV7-8, with D possibly being TRBD1 (5 bases). The CDR3 is 14 residues long. The V gene's germline CDR1 is SGHVS and CDR2 FQNEAQ. V was cut by 6 bases and J by 5 bases, with 16 bases left in between. As DNA, the CDR3 is TGTGCCAGCAGGAAACCCGGGACGGATTATGGCTACACCTTC. Translating gives CASRKPGTDYGYTF.

This clone was picked up one time. This rearrangement joins TRBV19 to TRBJ2-6; tentatively, D is TRBD2 (6 bases). The CDR3 sequence is 17 residues long. Per the germline V gene, CDR1 is LNHDA and CDR2 is SQIVND (reference sequence). V gave up 9 bases and J gave up 0 bases, with 18 bases separating them. The CDR3 nucleotides read TGTGCCAGCCGCGGGGCTGTAGCTTTCTCTGGGGCCAACGTCCTGACTTTC. Translating it yields CASRGAVAFSGANVLTF.

The genes are TRBV30 and TRBJ1-6; no definite D call. Trimming left V 0 bases short and J 9 bases short, with 9 bases between. Germline V gives CDR1 GTSNPN, CDR2 SVGIG (reference sequence). The CDR3 covers 13 residues. CDR3 sequence (DNA): TGTGCCTGGAGTGTACTGGAGGGTTCACCCCTCCACTTT. Translation gives CAWSVLEGSPLHF. The entire variable domain, with the rest obtained from reference TRBV30 and TRBJ1-6, is as follows: SQTIHQWPATLVQPVGSPLSLECTVEGTSNPNLYWYRQAAGRGLQLLFYSVGIGQISSEVPQNLSASRPQDRQFILSSKKLLLSDSGFYLCAWSVLEGSPLHFGNGTRLTVT.

This clone appeared a few times. CDR3 loop: CASSFLSTGEGTEAFF. The CDR3 coding sequence is TGTGCCAGCAGCTTCCTATCGACAGGGGAAGGAACTGAAGCTTTCTTT. The J gene is TRBJ1-1, the V gene TRBV11-2, with 8 bases matching TRBD1. CDR1 SGHAT and CDR2 FQNNGV come from the germline V gene. With V trimmed by 3 bases and J by 5 bases, 11 bases remained unmatched. This CDR3 region has 16 residues. Complete variable domain (other parts from reference TRBV11-2 and TRBJ1-1): EAGVAQSPRYKIIEKRQSVAFWCNPISGHATLYWYQQILGQGPKLLIQFQNNGVVDDSQLPKDRFSAERLKGVDSTLKIQPAKLEDSAVYLCASSFLSTGEGTEAFFGQGTRLTVV.

This clone has a handful of counts. CDR3 protein: CASSQVLATNNEQFF. The CDR3, as DNA: TGTGCCAGCAGCCAAGTCCTAGCGACGAACAATGAGCAGTTCTTC. The chain couples TRBV3-1 (or the pseudogene TRBV3-2) to TRBJ2-1, with a tentative D call TRBD2 (6 bases). The CDR3 has 15 amino acids. Per germline, CDR1 LGHDT and CDR2 YNNKEL (reference sequence). Trimming shortened V by 1 base and J by 5 bases, and 12 bases separated the two germline ends.

The chain employs TRBV10-3 and TRBJ2-1, with D tentatively TRBD2 (6 bases). The germline CDR1 and CDR2 sequences are ENHRY and SYGVKD. Trimming took 4 bases from V and 7 from J, leaving 14 bases between them. The CDR3 covers 14 residues. The DNA of the CDR3 is TGTGCCATCAGTGTCGGGGGAGATGCTAATGAGCAGTTCTTC. Translating it yields CAISVGGDANEQFF.

V usage is TRBV3-1 (or the pseudogene TRBV3-2) and J usage is TRBJ2-3; no reliable D call. V lost 0 bases to trimming and J lost 1 base, with 23 bases between them. This CDR3 is built from 20 residues. CDR1 and CDR2 from the germline V gene are LGHDT and YNNKEL (reference sequence). CDR3 amino acids: CASSQEKIFPGLGGTDTQYF. As DNA, the CDR3 is TGTGCCAGCAGCCAAGAAAAAATCTTCCCGGGTCTTGGGGGCACAGATACGCAGTATTTT.

The rearrangement uses TRBV6-6 and TRBJ2-1, with 10 bases lining up with TRBD2. J was trimmed by 10 bases and V by 5 bases; bases with no gene match: 17. This CDR3 comprises 17 residues. In germline, CDR1 is MNHNY, CDR2 SVGAGI (reference sequence). CDR3 in DNA: TGTGCCAGCAGTCAACGGGTTGGTAGCGGGGGGACGTGGGAGCAGTTCTTC. Encoded protein: CASSQRVGSGGTWEQFF.

This clone was seen a few times. The chain has TRBV18 and TRBJ1-5; D is ambiguous. Germline values: CDR1 KGHSH, CDR2 LQKENI. V shed 3 bases and J shed 1 base, with 7 bases lying between them. There are 14 residues in the CDR3. The DNA of the CDR3 is TGTGCCAGCTCACCTGGAGGCAGCAATCAGCCCCAGCATTTT. Its protein product is CASSPGGSNQPQHF.

The chain couples TRBV7-2 to TRBJ2-5, with D possibly TRBD2 on 6 matching bases. V gave up 3 bases and J gave up 4 bases, with 12 bases separating them. Germline V lookup: CDR1 SGHTA, CDR2 FQGNSA. This CDR3 is 14 amino acids long. The CDR3 spells CASSLGLPVETQYF. CDR3 coding DNA: TGTGCCAGCAGCTTGGGACTCCCCGTAGAGACCCAGTACTTC.

J is TRBJ2-2 and V is TRBV7-2; 7 bases line up with TRBD2. The germline CDR1 and CDR2 sequences are SGHTA and FQGNSA. Losses at the gene ends were 1 base for V and 2 bases for J; bases not matched to a gene: 1. The CDR3 covers 15 residues. The CDR3 region is CASSLGGGNTGELFF. The DNA of the CDR3 is TGTGCCAGCAGCTTAGGGGGGGGAAACACCGGGGAGCTGTTTTTT.

The chain combines TRBV6-6 with TRBJ2-2, with TRBD2 matching over 10 bases. The CDR3 loop spans 13 amino acids. Trimming removed 11 bases from V and 7 bases from J; junction bases left unmatched: 7. Germline loops: CDR1 MNHNY, CDR2 SVGAGI (reference sequence). This chain's CDR3 is CAESASGSGELFF. Written as DNA, the CDR3 is TGTGCCGAGAGTGCTAGCGGGAGCGGGGAGCTGTTTTTT.

The chain combines TRBV11-2 with TRBJ2-7, with a possible D match to TRBD2 (7 bases). The ends were cut back, 0 bases at V and 2 bases at J, with 11 bases in the middle. This CDR3 contains 15 residues. Germline loops: CDR1 SGHAT, CDR2 FQNNGV. The CDR3 protein is CASSLEFGGPYEQYF. The CDR3 DNA reads as TGTGCCAGCAGCTTAGAGTTCGGGGGGCCCTACGAGCAGTACTTC.

The chain employs TRBV6-5 and TRBJ1-1, with TRBD1 matching over 7 bases. From germline, CDR1 is MNHEY and CDR2 SVGAGI. J gave up 5 bases and V 5 bases, and 8 bases lay outside the gene matches. The CDR3 totals 14 residues. In DNA, the CDR3 is TGTGCCAGCAGTAGGAGCCAGGGGGGAACTGAAGCTTTCTTT. It specifies CASSRSQGGTEAFF.

J is TRBJ2-7 and V is TRBV29-1; D is uncertain. V was trimmed by 3 bases and J by 2 bases, leaving 11 bases between them. Germline lookup yields CDR1 SQVTM and CDR2 ANQGSEA. The CDR3 covers 13 residues. In DNA, the CDR3 is TGCAGCGTTGATATTGGTCACACCTACGAGCAGTACTTC. Protein: CSVDIGHTYEQYF.

The chain couples TRBV10-1 to TRBJ1-2; 7 bases match TRBD1. This CDR3 is built from 13 residues. The trim removed 5 bases at V and 4 bases at J, leaving 4 bases unmatched. Germline V CDR1 and CDR2: WNHNN, SYGVQD (reference sequence). CDR3 nucleotides: TGCGCCAGCAGTCCCGACAGGGCCTATGGCTACACCTTC. Translating gives CASSPDRAYGYTF.

The chain uses TRBV11-3 and TRBJ1-1; D is ambiguous. Germline loops: CDR1 SGHNT, CDR2 YENEEA. The CDR3 is 15 amino acids. Trimming left V 5 bases short and J 1 base short, with 14 bases between. The CDR3 DNA is TGTGCCAGCAGCCTCGACGGATTTCCGAACACTGAAGCTTTCTTT. Translated: CASSLDGFPNTEAFF.

This clone was counted once. V and J are TRBV4-1 and TRBJ1-6; D uncertain. The V gene lost 1 base and the J gene lost 0 bases, with 13 bases spanning the gap. Per the germline V gene, CDR1 is MGHRA and CDR2 is YSYEKL. There are 18 residues in the CDR3. CDR3 sequence: CASSQAAPGHSYNSPLHF. CDR3 bases: TGCGCCAGCAGCCAAGCTGCCCCCGGGCACTCCTATAATTCACCCCTCCACTTT.

The rearrangement links TRBV5-4 to TRBJ2-1; 9 bases are a match to TRBD1. Germline V gene data show CDR1 as SGHNT and CDR2 as YYREEE (reference sequence). With V trimmed by 3 bases and J by 9 bases, 7 bases remained unmatched. This CDR3 has 14 amino acids. CDR3 DNA sequence: TGTGCCAGCAGCTCAGACAGGGGGGTGGGTGAGCAGTTCTTC. It is translated as CASSSDRGVGEQFF.